Shown below are 7 T cell receptor beta chains from a single sample sequenced in a study of T-cell memory formation after mild COVID-19. TCRdb recomputed calls from the 5' RACE reads with MiXCR, one row per CDR3 protein. The table shows 500,000 to 650,000 distinct CDR3 sequences, with less than 25% occurring only once. The sequenced sample was PBMCs or a T cell subset sorted from them (not recorded which). Every receptor here comes from an adult woman who had mild COVID-19 (a few samples of this study predate the infection). Cell type and time point are not known.

CDR3 DNA sequence: TGTGCCAGCAGTTACGCGGGCGGTGAGCAGTTCTTC. Translation gives CASSYAGGEQFF. This chain links TRBV6-5 with TRBJ2-1; a possible D gene is TRBD2 (5 bases). The length of the CDR3 is 12 residues. In germline, CDR1 is MNHEY, CDR2 SVGAGI. The V gene lost 2 bases and the J gene lost 9 bases, with 8 bases spanning the gap.

This clonotype was detected only a few times. The chain has TRBV12-3 or TRBV12-4 and TRBJ1-4; D gene uncertain. The V end lost 3 bases, the J end lost 7 bases, and 6 bases lay between the germline ends. The CDR3 covers 12 residues. The CDR3 nucleotides read TGTGCCAGCAGTTTTCGGGGTGAAAAACTGTTTTTT. Translation gives CASSFRGEKLFF.

The chain is built from TRBV29-1 and TRBJ1-2; 7 nucleotides align to TRBD1. The trim removed 5 bases at V and 7 bases at J, leaving 4 bases unmatched. From germline, CDR1 is SQVTM and CDR2 ANQGSEA. The CDR3 has 11 amino acids. CDR3 nucleotides: TGCAGCGTTCCGACAGGGATTGGCTACACCTTC. Encoded protein: CSVPTGIGYTF. Full variable domain (remainder filled in from reference TRBV29-1 and TRBJ1-2): SAVISQKPSRDICQRGTSLTIQCQVDSQVTMMFWYRQQPGQSLTLIATANQGSEATYESGFVIDKFPISRPNLTFSTLTVSNMSPEDSSIYLCSVPTGIGYTFGSGTRLTVV.

Only a few counts were recorded for this clonotype. The rearrangement links TRBV30 to TRBJ2-1, with D tentatively TRBD2 (5 bases). V was cut by 3 bases and J by 2 bases, with 5 bases left in between. The V gene's germline CDR1 is GTSNPN and CDR2 SVGIG (reference sequence). The CDR3 covers 12 residues. For the CDR3, the DNA is TGTGCCTGGAGCGGGGCCTACAATGAGCAGTTCTTC. Residues: CAWSGAYNEQFF.

The chain uses TRBV10-3 and TRBJ2-7; possible D gene TRBD1, 6 bases. Trimming shortened V by 2 bases and J by 6 bases, and 8 bases separated the two germline ends. This CDR3 is 12 amino acids long. Germline V CDR1 and CDR2: ENHRY, SYGVKD. The CDR3 region is CAISETGLEQYF. The CDR3 nucleotides read TGTGCCATCAGTGAGACAGGGCTCGAGCAGTACTTC.

The chain carries TRBV9 and TRBJ2-3; 14 bases map to TRBD2. The CDR3 has 19 amino acids. Per germline, CDR1 SGDLS and CDR2 YYNGEE. Unmatched junction bases numbered 14, after V lost 4 bases and J lost 4 bases. The DNA for the CDR3 is TGTGCCAGCAGCCTCCCCCGGGCGGGGACTAGCGGGAGCGCAGATACGCAGTATTTT. This encodes CASSLPRAGTSGSADTQYF.

This rearrangement joins TRBV5-4 to TRBJ2-1; 10 positions agree with TRBD2. This CDR3 region has 16 residues. Germline trimming cut 4 bases from V and 2 bases from J; bases unmatched to any gene: 6. Germline lookup yields CDR1 SGHNT and CDR2 YYREEE (reference sequence). The CDR3: CASSRLAGVTYNEQFF. The CDR3 bases are TGTGCCAGCAGCCGGCTAGCGGGGGTCACCTACAATGAGCAGTTCTTC. The full variable domain, rest sourced from reference TRBV5-4 and TRBJ2-1, is ETGVTQSPTHLIKTRGQQVTLRCSSQSGHNTVSWYQQALGQGPQFIFQYYREEENGRGNFPPRFSGLQFPNYSSELNVNALELDDSALYLCASSRLAGVTYNEQFFGPGTRLTVL.